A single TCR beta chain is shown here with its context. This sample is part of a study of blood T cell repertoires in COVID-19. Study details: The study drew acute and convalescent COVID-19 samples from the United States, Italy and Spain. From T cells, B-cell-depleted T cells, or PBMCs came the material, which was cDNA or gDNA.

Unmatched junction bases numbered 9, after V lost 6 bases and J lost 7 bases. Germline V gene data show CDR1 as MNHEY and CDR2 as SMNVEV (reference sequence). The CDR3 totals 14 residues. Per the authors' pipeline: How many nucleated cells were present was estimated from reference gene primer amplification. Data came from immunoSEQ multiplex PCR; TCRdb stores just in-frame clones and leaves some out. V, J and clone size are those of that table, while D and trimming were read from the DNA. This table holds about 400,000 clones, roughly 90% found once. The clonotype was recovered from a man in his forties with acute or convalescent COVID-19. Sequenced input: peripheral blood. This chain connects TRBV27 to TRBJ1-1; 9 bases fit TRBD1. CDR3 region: CASSPGQGVGEAFF. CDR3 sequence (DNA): TGTGCCAGCAGCCCGGGACAGGGCGTGGGTGAAGCTTTCTTT.